The sequence of this T cell receptor beta chain was determined in a study of T cells in Graves' hyperthyroidism and ophthalmopathy. Looking at the study overall: Peripheral blood was obtained at initial diagnosis, preceding any treatment. Study outcomes and limitations: For ophthalmopathy, model prediction preceded onset by a median 6.5 months. Separating ophthalmopathy from stable hyperthyroidism was achieved by a 13 V-J model. Most expanded thyroid clonotypes above 0.001 also appeared in blood.

This clonotype was seen repeatedly, ten times or more. The antigen is unknown. V was clipped by 1 base and J by 0 bases; unmatched bases: 1. CDR3 length: 16 amino acids. Germline V gene lookup returns CDR1 LGHDT and CDR2 YNNKEL (reference sequence). Amplified TCR beta CDR3 regions came from RNA transcripts. The primer set for the first-round RT-PCR of the TCR CDR3 was HTBI. MiXCR, run by TCRdb on the multiplex PCR reads, gives a single entry per CDR3 protein. The sample shows about 250,000 distinct CDR3 sequences, approximately 20% of them seen only once. The sample taken for sequencing was blood. This sequence was found in a man aged 30 to 39 with Graves' ophthalmopathy. The V call is TRBV3-1, the J call TRBJ2-5, with 11 bases aligning to TRBD2. The CDR3: CASSQVAGGYQETQYF. Written as DNA, the CDR3 is TGTGCCAGCAGCCAAGTAGCGGGAGGGTACCAAGAGACCCAGTACTTC.